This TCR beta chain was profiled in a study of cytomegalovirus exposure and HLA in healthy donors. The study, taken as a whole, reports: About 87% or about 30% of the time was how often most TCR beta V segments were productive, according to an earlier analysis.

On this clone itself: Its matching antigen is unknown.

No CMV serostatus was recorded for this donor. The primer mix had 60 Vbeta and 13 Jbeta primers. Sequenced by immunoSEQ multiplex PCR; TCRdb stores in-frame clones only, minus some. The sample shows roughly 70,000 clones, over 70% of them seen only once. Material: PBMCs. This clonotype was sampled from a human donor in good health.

CDR3 protein: CASTRRDEQFF. CDR3 sequence (DNA): TGTGCCAGCACCCGCCGGGATGAGCAGTTCTTC. The chain employs TRBV6-5 and TRBJ2-1, with D hard to call. V was clipped by 7 bases and J by 8 bases, with 9 bases between them. Germline CDR1 is MNHEY and CDR2 is SVGAGI. This CDR3 is 11 amino acids long.